What follows are 12 T cell receptor beta chains derived from one specimen sequenced in a study of blood T cells in healthy people across ages. The use of a sample-barcoded 5' primer and a J-beta primer mix characterized a second PCR of about 7 to 12 cycles. In TCRdb, the 5' RACE reads were re-called with MiXCR into one record per CDR3 protein. This sample yields 2 million or so distinct CDR3 sequences, of which less than 50% are seen a single time; roughly 2% belongs to the top ten. What was sequenced was blood. The source is a woman aged 40 to 49 in good health.

The rearrangement uses TRBV20-1 and TRBJ2-3, with D hard to call. CDR3 length equals 14 residues. Germline-derived CDR1 and CDR2 are DFQATT and SNEGSKA (reference sequence). V dropped 0 bases and J dropped 2 bases, with 9 bases sitting between them. The CDR3 spells CSARDSLITDTQYF. The CDR3 DNA sequence: TGCAGTGCTAGAGATTCCCTTATCACAGATACGCAGTATTTT.

The chain recombines TRBV15 with TRBJ1-6; D uncertain. The CDR3 has 12 residues. Deletions cut 3 bases from V and 8 bases from J, with 5 bases between. Germline loops: CDR1 LNHNV, CDR2 YYDKDF (reference sequence). For the CDR3, the DNA is TGTGCCACCAGCAGGGATTATTCACCCCTCCACTTT. This translates into CATSRDYSPLHF.

The sample holds a few counts of this clonotype. The chain recombines TRBV6-2 or TRBV6-3 with TRBJ2-5; a possible D gene is TRBD1 (6 bases). Trimming took off 4 bases at V and 3 bases at J, with 12 bases between the two ends. The CDR3 runs to 14 residues. CDR1 and CDR2 (germline): MNHEY, SVGEGT. CDR3 amino acids: CASSLQGFKETQYF. In DNA form, the CDR3 reads TGTGCCAGCAGTTTACAGGGCTTCAAAGAGACCCAGTACTTC.

A few counts support this clonotype. This sequence joins TRBV4-3 and TRBJ2-5; D ambiguous. V was clipped by 0 bases and J by 2 bases, with 13 bases between them. The V gene's germline CDR1 is LGHNA and CDR2 YSLEER. This CDR3 has 16 residues. The CDR3: CASSQESPSRQETQYF. The CDR3 region has the DNA TGCGCCAGCAGCCAAGAATCGCCGTCTAGACAAGAGACCCAGTACTTC.

This clonotype was observed a handful of times. The gene calls are TRBV29-1 and TRBJ1-2, with D maybe TRBD1 (6 bases). Germline values: CDR1 SQVTM, CDR2 ANQGSEA. The V gene lost 6 bases and the J gene lost 2 bases, with 13 bases spanning the gap. The CDR3 runs to 13 residues. DNA of the CDR3: TGCAGCGTCCCCGGACAGAGAAACTATGGCTACACCTTC. Protein sequence: CSVPGQRNYGYTF. Complete variable domain (other parts from reference TRBV29-1 and TRBJ1-2): SAVISQKPSRDICQRGTSLTIQCQVDSQVTMMFWYRQQPGQSLTLIATANQGSEATYESGFVIDKFPISRPNLTFSTLTVSNMSPEDSSIYLCSVPGQRNYGYTFGSGTRLTVV.

This clonotype was seen only a few times. J is TRBJ2-7 and V is TRBV5-1, with 7 bases aligning to TRBD1. CDR1 is SGHRS and CDR2 is YFSETQ in the germline V gene. This CDR3 is 19 amino acids long. Trimming cost V 4 bases and J 3 bases; bases outside gene matches: 22. CDR3 amino acids: CASSKKRGQVWGENYEQYF. In DNA, the CDR3 is TGCGCCAGCAGCAAGAAAAGGGGGCAGGTTTGGGGAGAAAACTACGAGCAGTACTTC.

This chain uses TRBV28 with TRBJ2-4; D ambiguous. The end of the DNA aligns better with TRBJ2-7, so the J call may be wrong. The germline gives CDR1 MDHEN, CDR2 SYDVKM. This CDR3 comprises 14 residues. The CDR3 DNA follows: TGTGCCAGCAGTCCACCGACCGCTCCCTACGAGCAGTACTTC. This translates into CASSPPTAPYEQYF.

The V gene is TRBV27, the J gene TRBJ1-1; weak D call: TRBD1 (5 bases). From germline, CDR1 is MNHEY and CDR2 SMNVEV (reference sequence). Trimming cost V 8 bases and J 2 bases, with 12 bases left between them. There are 13 residues in the CDR3. This CDR3 reads CASGGNYNTEAFF. CDR3 in DNA: TGTGCCAGCGGGGGGAACTATAACACTGAAGCTTTCTTT.

The chain links TRBV12-3 or TRBV12-4 to TRBJ2-1; the match to TRBD1 covers 9 bases. V lost 4 bases and J lost 15; bases outside the gene matches: 4. The CDR3 covers 11 residues. CDR3 loop: CASSSGTGSFF. DNA for the CDR3: TGTGCCAGCAGTTCGGGGACAGGGTCGTTCTTC.

The V call is TRBV3-1, the J call TRBJ2-1; TRBD2 matches 7 bases. Germline-derived CDR1 and CDR2 are LGHDT and YNNKEL (reference sequence). The ends lost 3 bases at V and 8 bases at J; junction bases unmatched: 10. The CDR3 loop spans 15 amino acids. The CDR3 sequence: CASSQGDYPSDEQFF. For the CDR3, the DNA is TGTGCCAGCAGCCAGGGGGACTACCCCTCCGATGAGCAGTTCTTC.

This clonotype showed up just a few times. V gene TRBV4-2 combines with J gene TRBJ2-3, with 8 bases identical to TRBD1. This CDR3 comprises 15 residues. Trimming at V came to 1 base and at J to 4 bases, leaving 4 bases not matched to a gene. Germline V gives CDR1 LGHNA, CDR2 YNFKEQ. The CDR3 sequence: CASSQGQGLADTQYF. The CDR3 DNA follows: TGTGCCAGCAGCCAAGGACAGGGGTTGGCAGATACGCAGTATTTT.

This clonotype was seen a few times. V is TRBV7-2 and J is TRBJ2-1; TRBD2 matches 14 bases. Unmatched junction bases numbered 1, after V lost 8 bases and J lost 1 base. This CDR3 spans 15 amino acids. Germline CDR1 SGHTA, CDR2 FQGNSA. The CDR3 protein is CASGLAGGSYNEQFF. CDR3 nucleotides: TGTGCCAGCGGACTAGCGGGGGGATCCTACAATGAGCAGTTCTTC.